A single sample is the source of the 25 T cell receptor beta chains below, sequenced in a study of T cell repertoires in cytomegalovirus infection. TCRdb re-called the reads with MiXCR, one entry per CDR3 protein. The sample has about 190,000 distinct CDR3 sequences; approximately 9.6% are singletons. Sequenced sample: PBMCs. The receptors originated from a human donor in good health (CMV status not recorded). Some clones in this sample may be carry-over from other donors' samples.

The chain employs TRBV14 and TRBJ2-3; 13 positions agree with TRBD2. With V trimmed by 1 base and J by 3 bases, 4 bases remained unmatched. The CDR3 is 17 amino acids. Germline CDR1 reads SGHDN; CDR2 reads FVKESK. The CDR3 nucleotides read TGTGCCAGCAGCCAAGGACTAGCGGGAGGTGTAACAGATACGCAGTATTTT. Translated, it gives CASSQGLAGGVTDTQYF.

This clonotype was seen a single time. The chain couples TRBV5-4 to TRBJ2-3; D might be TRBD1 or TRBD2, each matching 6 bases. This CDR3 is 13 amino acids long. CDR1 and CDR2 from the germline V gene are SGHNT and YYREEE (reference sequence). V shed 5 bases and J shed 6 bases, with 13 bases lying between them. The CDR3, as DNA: TGTGCCAGCAGTATTCTAGGGGGGGATACGCAGTATTTT. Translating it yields CASSILGGDTQYF.

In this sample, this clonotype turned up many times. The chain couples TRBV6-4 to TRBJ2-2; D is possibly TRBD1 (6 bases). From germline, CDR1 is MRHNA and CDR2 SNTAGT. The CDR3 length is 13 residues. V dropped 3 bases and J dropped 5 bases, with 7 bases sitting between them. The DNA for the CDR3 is TGTGCCAGCAGTGAAACAGGGACCGGGGAGCTGTTTTTT. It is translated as CASSETGTGELFF.

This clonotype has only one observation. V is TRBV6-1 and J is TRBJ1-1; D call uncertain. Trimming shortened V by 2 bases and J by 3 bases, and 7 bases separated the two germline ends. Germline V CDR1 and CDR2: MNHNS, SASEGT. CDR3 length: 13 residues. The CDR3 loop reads CASSEQPDTEAFF. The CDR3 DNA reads TGTGCCAGCAGTGAACAGCCCGACACTGAAGCTTTCTTT.

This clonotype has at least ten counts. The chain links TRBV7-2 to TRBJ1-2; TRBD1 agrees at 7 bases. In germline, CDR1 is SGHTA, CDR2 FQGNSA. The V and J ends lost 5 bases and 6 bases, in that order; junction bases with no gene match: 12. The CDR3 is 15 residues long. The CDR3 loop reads CASSLSIRGSNGYTF. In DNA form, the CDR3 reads TGTGCCAGCAGCCTCAGTATCAGGGGGTCGAATGGCTACACCTTC. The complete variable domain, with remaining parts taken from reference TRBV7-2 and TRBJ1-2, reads GAGVSQSPSNKVTEKGKDVELRCDPISGHTALYWYRQSLGQGLEFLIYFQGNSAPDKSGLPSDRFSAERTGGSVSTLTIQRTQQEDSAVYLCASSLSIRGSNGYTFGSGTRLTVV.

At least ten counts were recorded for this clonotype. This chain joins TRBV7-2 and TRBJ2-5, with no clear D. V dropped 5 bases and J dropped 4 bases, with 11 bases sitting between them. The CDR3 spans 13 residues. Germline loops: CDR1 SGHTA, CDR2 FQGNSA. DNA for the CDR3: TGTGCCAGCAGCCCCGTTCTCACAGAGACCCAGTACTTC. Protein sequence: CASSPVLTETQYF.

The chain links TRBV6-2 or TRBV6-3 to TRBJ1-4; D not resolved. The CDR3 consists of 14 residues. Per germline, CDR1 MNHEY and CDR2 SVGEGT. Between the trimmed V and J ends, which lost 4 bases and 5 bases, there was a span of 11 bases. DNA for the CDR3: TGTGCCAGCAGTTCGGCAGGAGGAAATGAAAAACTGTTTTTT. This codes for CASSSAGGNEKLFF.

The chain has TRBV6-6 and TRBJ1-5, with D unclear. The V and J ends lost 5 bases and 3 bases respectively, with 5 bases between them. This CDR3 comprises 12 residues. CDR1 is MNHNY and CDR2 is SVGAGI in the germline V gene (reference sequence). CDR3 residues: CASSHNNQPQHF. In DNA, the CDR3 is TGTGCCAGCAGTCACAACAATCAGCCCCAGCATTTT.

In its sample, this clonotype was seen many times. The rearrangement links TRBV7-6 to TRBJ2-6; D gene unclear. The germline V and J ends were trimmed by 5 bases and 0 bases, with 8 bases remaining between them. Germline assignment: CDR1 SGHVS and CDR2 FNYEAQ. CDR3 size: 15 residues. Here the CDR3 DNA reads TGTGCCAGCAGCACTCAGGCCTCTGGGGCCAACGTCCTGACTTTC. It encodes CASSTQASGANVLTF.

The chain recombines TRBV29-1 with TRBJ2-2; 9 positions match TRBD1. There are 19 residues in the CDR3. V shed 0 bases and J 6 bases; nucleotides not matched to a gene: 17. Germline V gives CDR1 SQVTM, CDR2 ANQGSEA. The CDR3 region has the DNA TGCAGCGTTGAAGATCCGGACAGGGGCGAGGCGGGAGCCTCCGGGGAGCTGTTTTTT. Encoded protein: CSVEDPDRGEAGASGELFF.

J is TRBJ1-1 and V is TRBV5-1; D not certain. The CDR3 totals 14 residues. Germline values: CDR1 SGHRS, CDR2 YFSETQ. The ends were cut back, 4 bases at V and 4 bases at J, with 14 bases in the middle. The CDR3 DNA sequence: TGCGCCAGCAGCCTCCCTGGAGGAATCACTGAAGCTTTCTTT. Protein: CASSLPGGITEAFF.

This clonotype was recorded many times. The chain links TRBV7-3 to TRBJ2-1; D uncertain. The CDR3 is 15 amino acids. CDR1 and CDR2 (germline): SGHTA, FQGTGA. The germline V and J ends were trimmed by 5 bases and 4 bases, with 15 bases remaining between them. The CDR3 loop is CASSTSRGPYNEQFF. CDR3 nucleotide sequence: TGTGCCAGCAGCACCTCTCGCGGACCGTACAATGAGCAGTTCTTC.

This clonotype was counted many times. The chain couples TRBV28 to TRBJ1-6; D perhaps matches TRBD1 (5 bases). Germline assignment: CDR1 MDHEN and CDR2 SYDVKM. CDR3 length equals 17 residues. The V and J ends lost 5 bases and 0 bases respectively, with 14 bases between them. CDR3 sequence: CASSGAGEGSYNSPLHF. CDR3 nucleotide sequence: TGTGCCAGCAGTGGGGCTGGGGAGGGCTCCTATAATTCACCCCTCCACTTT.

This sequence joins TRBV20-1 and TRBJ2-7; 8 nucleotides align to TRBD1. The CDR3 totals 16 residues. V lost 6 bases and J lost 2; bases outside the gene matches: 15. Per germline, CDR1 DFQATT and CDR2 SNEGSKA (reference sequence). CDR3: CSAAGETGAVAYEQYF. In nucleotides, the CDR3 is TGCAGTGCCGCCGGAGAGACAGGGGCAGTAGCCTACGAGCAGTACTTC.

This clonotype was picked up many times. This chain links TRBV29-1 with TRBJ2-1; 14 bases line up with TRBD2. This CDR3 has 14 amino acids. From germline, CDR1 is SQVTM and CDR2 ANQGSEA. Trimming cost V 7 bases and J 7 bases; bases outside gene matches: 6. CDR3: CSGGTSGSANEQFF. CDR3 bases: TGCAGCGGGGGGACTAGCGGGAGCGCAAATGAGCAGTTCTTC.

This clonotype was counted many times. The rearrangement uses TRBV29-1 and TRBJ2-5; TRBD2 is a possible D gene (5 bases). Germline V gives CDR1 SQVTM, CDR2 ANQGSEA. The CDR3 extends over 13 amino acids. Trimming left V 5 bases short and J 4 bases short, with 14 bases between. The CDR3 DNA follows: TGCAGCGTTCGTCGGGGAGCCGGAGAGACCCAGTACTTC. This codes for CSVRRGAGETQYF.

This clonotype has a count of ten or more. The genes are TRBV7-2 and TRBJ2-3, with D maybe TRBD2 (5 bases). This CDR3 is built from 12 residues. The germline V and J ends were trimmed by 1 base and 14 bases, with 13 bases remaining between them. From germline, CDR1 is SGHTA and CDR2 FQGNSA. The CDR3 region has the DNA TGTGCCAGCAGCTTAGACCCGGGGTTGGGGTATTTT. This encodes CASSLDPGLGYF.

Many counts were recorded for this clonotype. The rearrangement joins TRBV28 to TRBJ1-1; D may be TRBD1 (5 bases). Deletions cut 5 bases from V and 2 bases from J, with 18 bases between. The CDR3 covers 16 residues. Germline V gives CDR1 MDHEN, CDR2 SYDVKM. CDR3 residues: CASSPPGGSGNTEAFF. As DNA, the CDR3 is TGTGCCAGCAGTCCCCCCGGGGGGTCGGGAAACACTGAAGCTTTCTTT.

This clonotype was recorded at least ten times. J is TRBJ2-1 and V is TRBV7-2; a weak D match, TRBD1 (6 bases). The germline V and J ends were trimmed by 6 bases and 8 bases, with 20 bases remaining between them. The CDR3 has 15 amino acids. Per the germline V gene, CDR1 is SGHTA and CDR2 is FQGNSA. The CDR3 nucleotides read TGTGCCAGCAGTTTACCCAGACAGGCAGGCGATGAGCAGTTCTTC. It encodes CASSLPRQAGDEQFF.

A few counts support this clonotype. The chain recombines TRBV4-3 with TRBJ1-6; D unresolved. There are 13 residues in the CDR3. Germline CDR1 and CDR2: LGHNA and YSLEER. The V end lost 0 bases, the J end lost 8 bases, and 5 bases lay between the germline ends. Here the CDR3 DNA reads TGCGCCAGCAGCCAAGAAAGGGATTCACCCCTCCACTTT. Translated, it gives CASSQERDSPLHF.

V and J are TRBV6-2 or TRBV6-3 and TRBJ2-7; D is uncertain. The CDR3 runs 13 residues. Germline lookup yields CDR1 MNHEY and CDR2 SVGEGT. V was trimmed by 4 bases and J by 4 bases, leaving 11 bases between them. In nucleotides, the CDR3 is TGTGCCAGCAGTTCTACGACTGTGTACGAGCAGTACTTC. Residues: CASSSTTVYEQYF.

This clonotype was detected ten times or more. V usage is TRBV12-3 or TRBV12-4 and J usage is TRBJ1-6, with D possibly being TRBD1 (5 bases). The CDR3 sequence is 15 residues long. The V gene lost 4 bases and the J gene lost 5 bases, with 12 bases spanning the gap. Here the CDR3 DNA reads TGTGCCAGCAGTTCCTGGACAAGGGATAATTCACCCCTCCACTTT. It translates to CASSSWTRDNSPLHF.

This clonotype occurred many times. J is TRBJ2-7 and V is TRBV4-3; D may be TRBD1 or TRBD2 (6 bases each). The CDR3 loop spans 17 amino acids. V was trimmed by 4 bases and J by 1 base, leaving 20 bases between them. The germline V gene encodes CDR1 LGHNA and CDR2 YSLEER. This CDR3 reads CASSPDYNGGQSYEQYF. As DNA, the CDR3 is TGCGCCAGCAGCCCAGATTATAACGGGGGCCAATCCTACGAGCAGTACTTC.

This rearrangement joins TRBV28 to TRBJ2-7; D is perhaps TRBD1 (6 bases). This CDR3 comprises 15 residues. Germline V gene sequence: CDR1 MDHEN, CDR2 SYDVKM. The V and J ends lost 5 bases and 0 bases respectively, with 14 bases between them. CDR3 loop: CASSETGAVSYEQYF. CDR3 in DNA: TGTGCCAGCAGTGAGACAGGTGCTGTCTCCTACGAGCAGTACTTC.

CDR3 amino acids: CASQGQPGSYNSPLHF. The DNA for the CDR3 is TGTGCCAGCCAAGGACAGCCCGGGTCCTATAATTCACCCCTCCACTTT. This chain joins TRBV28 and TRBJ1-6; weak D call: TRBD1 (6 bases). The CDR3 is 16 amino acids. The germline gives CDR1 MDHEN, CDR2 SYDVKM. Trimming shortened V by 8 bases and J by 1 base, and 15 bases separated the two germline ends.